The clone carrying this T cell receptor (beta chain) came up once. As yet, its antigen is unknown. The sample originates from a study of tumor and adjacent non-tumor tissue in lung cancer. Background on the study: Patients comprised about a dozen adenocarcinoma, 2 squamous cell carcinoma and 1 small cell lung cancer. Patients were aged about 31 to 85, 9 to 10 men and about five women, stage I to III. Notes on the study in general: Patients with more diverse tumor TCRs had worse survival. Compared with tumor, normal lung showed significantly lower TCR diversity.

Trimming cost V 5 bases and J 2 bases, with 13 bases left between them. CDR3 size: 15 residues. A modified ARM-PCR protocol with three rounds of nested PCR amplified TCRbeta. TCRdb analysed the multiplex PCR reads with MiXCR anew, one entry per CDR3 protein. The sample shows over 110,000 distinct CDR3 sequences, around 66% of them seen only once. The template was RNA from unsorted bulk tissue. The receptor was isolated from a man aged 55 to 70 with small cell lung cancer. What was sequenced was lung tumor tissue. This sequence joins TRBV12-3 or TRBV12-4 and TRBJ2-1; no reliable D call. CDR3 sequence (DNA): TGTGCCAGCAGTCCCCTAAGAGGTACCTACAATGAGCAGTTCTTC. This sequence encodes CASSPLRGTYNEQFF.